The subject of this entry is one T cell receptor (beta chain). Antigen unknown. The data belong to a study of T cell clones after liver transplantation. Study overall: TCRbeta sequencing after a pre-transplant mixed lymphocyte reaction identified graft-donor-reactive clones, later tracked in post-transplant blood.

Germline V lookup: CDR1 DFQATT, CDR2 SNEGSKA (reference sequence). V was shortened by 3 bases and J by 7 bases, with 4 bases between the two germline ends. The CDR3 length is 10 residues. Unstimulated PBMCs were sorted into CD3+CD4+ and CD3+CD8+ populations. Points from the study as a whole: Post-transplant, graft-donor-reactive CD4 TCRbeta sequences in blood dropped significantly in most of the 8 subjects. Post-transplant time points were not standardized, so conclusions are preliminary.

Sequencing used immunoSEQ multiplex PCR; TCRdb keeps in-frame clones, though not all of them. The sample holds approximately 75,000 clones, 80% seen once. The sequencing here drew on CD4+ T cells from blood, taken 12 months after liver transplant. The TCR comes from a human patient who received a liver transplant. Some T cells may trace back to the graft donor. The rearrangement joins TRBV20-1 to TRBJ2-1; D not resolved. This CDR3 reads CSARYNEQFF. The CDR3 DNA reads TGCAGTGCTAGGTATAATGAGCAGTTCTTC.